This is a list of T cell receptor beta chains from one sample in a study of T cells in Graves' hyperthyroidism and ophthalmopathy. TCRdb itself ran the multiplex PCR reads through MiXCR, one entry per CDR3 protein. This table holds under 250,000 distinct CDR3 sequences, approximately 25% found once. Specimen: blood. The receptors come from a woman in her 40s with Graves' ophthalmopathy. CDR3s include the opening cysteine and the closing phenylalanine or tryptophan. D genes are given only for firm matches. Expanded clones get a size class; other rows say once, few or many, or leave the size out.

cdr3_aa,cdr3_nt,d_call,clone_size,v_call,j_call
CASSLGDRVSSYEQYF,TGCGCCAGCAGCTTGGGGGACAGGGTATCCTCCTACGAGCAGTACTTC,TRBD1,many,TRBV5-1,TRBJ2-7
CASSLVQTTNYGYTF,TGTGCCAGCAGCTTAGTCCAGACCACTAACTATGGCTACACCTTC,NA,NA,TRBV11-2,TRBJ1-2
CATSSTGETQYF,TGTGCCACCAGTTCCACGGGGGAGACCCAGTACTTC,NA,NA,TRBV24-1,TRBJ2-5
CASSLVQGYEQYF,TGTGCCAGCAGTTTAGTACAGGGCTACGAGCAGTACTTC,NA,NA,TRBV28,TRBJ2-7
CSARTGMFYEQYF,TGCAGTGCTAGAACAGGAATGTTCTACGAGCAGTACTTC,NA,NA,TRBV20-1,TRBJ2-7
CASRGDGTGGNQPQHF,TGTGCCAGCAGGGGTGACGGGACAGGGGGAAATCAGCCCCAGCATTTT,TRBD1,few,TRBV28,TRBJ1-5
CASSPRGDNYGYTF,TGTGCCAGCAGTCCGAGGGGGGACAACTATGGCTACACCTTC,NA,NA,TRBV12-3/TRBV12-4,TRBJ1-2
CANPQESDPYEQYF,TGTGCCAACCCCCAGGAATCCGACCCCTACGAGCAGTACTTC,NA,many,TRBV6-1,TRBJ2-7
CASGRRTGELFF,TGTGCCAGCGGGAGACGGACCGGGGAGCTGTTTTTT,NA,many,TRBV2,TRBJ2-2
CSVSRGTQYF,TGCAGCGTTTCCCGGGGGACCCAGTACTTC,NA,many,TRBV29-1,TRBJ2-5
CASSSPGQYYGYTF,TGTGCCAGCAGTTCCCCGGGACAGTACTATGGCTACACCTTC,TRBD1,NA,TRBV12-3/TRBV12-4,TRBJ1-2
CSATDLSKGIQYF,TGCAGTGCTACCGACCTCTCCAAAGGGATTCAGTACTTC,NA,many,TRBV20-1,TRBJ2-4
CASSQGYAAANYGYTF,TGTGCCAGCAGCCAAGGGTACGCAGCAGCTAACTATGGCTACACCTTC,NA,many,TRBV3-1,TRBJ1-2
CASSLFPGVTGELFF,TGCGCCAGCAGCTTGTTTCCGGGAGTGACCGGGGAGCTGTTTTTT,NA,many,TRBV5-1,TRBJ2-2
CASRQSGIGQETQYF,TGTGCCAGCAGACAGAGCGGGATCGGGCAAGAGACCCAGTACTTC,TRBD2,many,TRBV2,TRBJ2-5